The rows below give T cell receptor beta chains drawn from one sample of a study of blood T cell repertoires in COVID-19. Here immunoSEQ multiplex PCR was the method, and the copy in TCRdb shows in-frame clones only, minus some. The sample consists of some 240,000 clones, about 86% of them appearing once. The sample comprised PBMCs or T cells enriched from blood (not recorded which). The receptors derive from a man aged 25 to 45 with acute COVID-19. Both conserved end residues are part of each CDR3. The D gene is left open where the match is weak. The size entry is marked missing in some rows and otherwise reads once, few, many or a size class.

D gene	clone size	V gene	J gene	CDR3 protein	CDR3 DNA
TRBD1	once	TRBV2	TRBJ1-1	CASSINRGAEAFF	TGTGCCAGCAGTATAAACAGGGGCGCTGAAGCTTTCTTT
TRBD2	.	TRBV24-1	TRBJ2-3	CATSDRGTSGPNTDTQYF	TGTGCCACCAGTGATCGGGGGACTAGCGGGCCGAACACAGATACGCAGTATTTT
TRBD1	.	TRBV24-1	TRBJ1-1	CATSDTRDRGLAEAFF	TGTGCCACCAGTGATACTCGGGACAGGGGGCTAGCGGAAGCTTTCTTT
.	.	TRBV6-1	TRBJ1-6	CASSEASNSPLHF	TGTGCCAGCAGTGAAGCGAGCAATTCACCCCTCCACTTT
TRBD1	.	TRBV6-5	TRBJ1-1	CASTQGESKTEAFF	TGTGCCAGCACTCAGGGGGAGTCCAAGACTGAAGCTTTCTTT
TRBD1	.	TRBV29-1	TRBJ1-1	CSAPTGGSTEAFF	TGCAGCGCCCCGACAGGGGGAAGCACTGAAGCTTTCTTT
.	few	TRBV3-1/TRBV3-2	TRBJ1-4	CASSPYGGSTEKLFF	TGTGCCAGCAGCCCCTATGGAGGGAGCACTGAAAAACTGTTTTTT
.	.	TRBV2	TRBJ2-1	CASGSSYNEQFF	TGTGCCAGCGGTAGCTCCTACAATGAGCAGTTCTTC
TRBD1	.	TRBV7-9	TRBJ2-2	CASSGNRQGYTGELFF	TGTGCCAGCAGCGGAAATCGACAGGGTTACACCGGGGAGCTGTTTTTT
TRBD2	.	TRBV25-1	TRBJ2-1	CASSGLAGGQFF	TGTGCCAGCAGTGGTCTAGCGGGAGGGCAGTTCTTC
TRBD1	.	TRBV5-4	TRBJ2-1	CASSLAGQGTYNEQFF	TGTGCCAGCAGCTTGGCGGGACAGGGCACCTACAATGAGCAGTTCTTC
.	.	TRBV19	TRBJ1-1	CASKSERGLYTEAFF	TGTGCCAGTAAATCGGAGAGAGGGCTTTACACTGAAGCTTTCTTT
TRBD2	.	TRBV3-1/TRBV3-2	TRBJ2-2	CASSQEVAGGAGELFF	TGTGCCAGCAGCCAAGAGGTAGCGGGGGGCGCCGGGGAGCTGTTTTTT
.	.	TRBV20-1	TRBJ2-1	CSATGNEQFF	TGCAGTGCTACGGGGAATGAGCAGTTCTTC
.	once	TRBV24-1	TRBJ1-3	CATSESGNTIYF	TGTGCCACCAGTGAGAGTGGAAACACCATATATTTT
TRBD1	.	TRBV10-1	TRBJ1-5	CASGTGVGNQPQHF	TGCGCCAGCGGGACAGGGGTCGGCAATCAGCCCCAGCATTTT
TRBD1	.	TRBV28	TRBJ2-5	CASSLSDRGEETQYF	TGTGCCAGCAGTTTATCGGACAGGGGCGAAGAGACCCAGTACTTC
.	.	TRBV4-2	TRBJ1-3	CASSQAGQGLPGNTIYF	TGTGCCAGCAGCCAAGCCGGCCAGGGGCTTCCTGGAAACACCATATATTTT
.	.	TRBV5-1	TRBJ2-3	CASSLAVRLISTDTQYF	TGCGCCAGCAGCTTGGCCGTGAGACTAATCTCAACAGATACGCAGTATTTT
.	few	TRBV7-9	TRBJ1-2	CASSVQGLSYGYTF	TGTGCCAGCAGCGTCCAGGGGTTGAGCTATGGCTACACCTTC
.	.	TRBV18	TRBJ1-1	CASSPQPGVNTEAFF	TGTGCCAGCTCACCACAGCCAGGGGTGAACACTGAAGCTTTCTTT
.	.	TRBV7-8	TRBJ2-1	CASSLAPGASRVDEQFF	TGTGCCAGCAGCTTGGCCCCTGGGGCATCGAGAGTCGATGAGCAGTTCTTC
.	.	TRBV19	TRBJ2-2	CASSVTGTGELFF	TGTGCCAGTAGTGTGACAGGCACCGGGGAGCTGTTTTTT
.	many	TRBV9	TRBJ1-2	CASSGGNYGYTF	TGTGCCAGCAGCGGCGGGAACTATGGCTACACCTTC
TRBD1	few	TRBV18	TRBJ1-2	CASSQSGDSYGYTF	TGTGCCAGCTCACAATCGGGGGACAGCTATGGCTACACCTTC
TRBD1	.	TRBV11-2	TRBJ1-4	CASSSGQGAVKLFF	TGTGCCAGCAGCTCGGGCCAGGGGGCTGTAAAACTGTTTTTT
.	.	TRBV18	TRBJ1-4	CASSPGQNEKLFF	TGTGCCAGCTCTCCCGGACAGAATGAAAAACTGTTTTTT
TRBD2	.	TRBV5-4	TRBJ2-1	CASSLTGTNSYNEQFF	TGTGCCAGCAGCTTGACCGGGACTAACTCCTACAATGAGCAGTTCTTC
.	.	TRBV7-6	TRBJ1-4	CASSSRWRGNEKLFF	TGTGCCAGCAGCTCCCGGTGGAGGGGCAATGAAAAACTGTTTTTT
TRBD1	.	TRBV6-1	TRBJ1-2	CASSGGTGGIGYGYTF	TGTGCCAGCAGTGGGGGGACAGGGGGTATTGGCTATGGCTACACCTTC
TRBD1	.	TRBV7-9	TRBJ1-4	CASSPGQGNEKLFF	TGTGCCAGCAGTCCGGGACAGGGGAATGAAAAACTGTTTTTT
TRBD1	once	TRBV19	TRBJ2-5	CASRLQGTGLKETQYF	TGTGCCAGTAGGCTACAAGGGACAGGACTTAAAGAGACCCAGTACTTC
.	once	TRBV5-1	TRBJ2-1	CASSLGLAGMNEQFF	TGCGCCAGCAGCTTGGGGCTAGCTGGGATGAATGAGCAGTTCTTC
.	.	TRBV6-4	TRBJ2-1	CASSDSSGNEQFF	TGTGCCAGCAGTGACTCGAGTGGCAATGAGCAGTTCTTC
.	.	TRBV19	TRBJ1-3	CASSPQGLRSGNTIYF	TGTGCCAGTAGTCCTCAGGGGCTCCGGTCCGGAAACACCATATATTTT
.	.	TRBV9	TRBJ1-3	CASSALDSYSGNTIYF	TGTGCCAGCAGCGCCCTAGACAGCTACTCTGGAAACACCATATATTTT
.	.	TRBV12-5	TRBJ1-2	CASGLVQYKNYGYTF	TGTGCTAGTGGTTTGGTACAATACAAAAACTATGGCTACACCTTC
.	.	TRBV18	TRBJ2-4	CASSPPSVAAKNIQYF	TGTGCCAGCTCACCACCAAGCGTAGCTGCCAAAAACATTCAGTACTTC
.	.	TRBV28	TRBJ2-5	CASSSRVQETQYF	TGTGCCAGCAGTTCGCGGGTCCAAGAGACCCAGTACTTC
TRBD2	.	TRBV7-2	TRBJ2-6	CASSWGGSGANVLTF	TGTGCCAGCAGCTGGGGGGGCTCTGGGGCCAACGTCCTGACTTTC
TRBD1	.	TRBV19	TRBJ2-2	CASSRRRDRGRTGELFF	TGTGCCAGTAGCCGGCGACGGGACAGGGGGCGAACCGGGGAGCTGTTTTTT
.	.	TRBV7-8	TRBJ2-5	CASSSTRVKETQYF	TGTGCCAGCAGCTCCACCCGGGTGAAAGAGACCCAGTACTTC
.	.	TRBV6-5	TRBJ1-2	CASTPGFDYGYTF	TGTGCCAGCACCCCCGGGTTTGACTATGGCTACACCTTC
.	once	TRBV5-4	TRBJ2-1	CASSAGTSAPYNEQFF	TGTGCCAGCAGCGCCGGGACTTCGGCGCCCTACAATGAGCAGTTCTTC
.	once	TRBV19	TRBJ2-2	CASSKLQGSNTGELFF	TGTGCCAGTAGTAAACTACAGGGCTCGAACACCGGGGAGCTGTTTTTT
.	.	TRBV30	TRBJ2-6	CAWSYSSGANVLTF	TGTGCCTGGAGTTACAGCTCTGGGGCCAACGTCCTGACTTTC